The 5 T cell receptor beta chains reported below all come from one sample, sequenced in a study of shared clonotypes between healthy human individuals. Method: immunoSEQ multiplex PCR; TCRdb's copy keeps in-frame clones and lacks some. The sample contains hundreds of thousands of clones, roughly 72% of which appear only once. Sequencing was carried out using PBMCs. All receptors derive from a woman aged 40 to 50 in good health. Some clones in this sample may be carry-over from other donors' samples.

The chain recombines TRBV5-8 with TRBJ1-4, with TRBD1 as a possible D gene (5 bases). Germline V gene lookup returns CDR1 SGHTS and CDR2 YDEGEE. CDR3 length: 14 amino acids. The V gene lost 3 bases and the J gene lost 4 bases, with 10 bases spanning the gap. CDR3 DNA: TGTGCCAGCAGCTGGGGACGGATTAATGAAAAACTGTTTTTT. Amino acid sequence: CASSWGRINEKLFF.

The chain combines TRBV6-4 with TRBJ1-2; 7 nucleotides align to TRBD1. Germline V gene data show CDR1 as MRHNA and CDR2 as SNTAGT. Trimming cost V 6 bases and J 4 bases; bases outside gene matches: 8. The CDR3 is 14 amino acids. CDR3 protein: CASRRDSGPYGYTF. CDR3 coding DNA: TGTGCCAGCAGGAGGGACAGCGGGCCCTATGGCTACACCTTC.

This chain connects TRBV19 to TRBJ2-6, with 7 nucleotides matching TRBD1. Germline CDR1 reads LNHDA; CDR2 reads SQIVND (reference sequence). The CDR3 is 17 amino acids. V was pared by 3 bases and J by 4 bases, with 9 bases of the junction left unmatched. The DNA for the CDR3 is TGTGCCAGTAGTATTGGTACAGGGGAGAGCGGGGCCAACGTCCTGACTTTC. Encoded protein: CASSIGTGESGANVLTF.

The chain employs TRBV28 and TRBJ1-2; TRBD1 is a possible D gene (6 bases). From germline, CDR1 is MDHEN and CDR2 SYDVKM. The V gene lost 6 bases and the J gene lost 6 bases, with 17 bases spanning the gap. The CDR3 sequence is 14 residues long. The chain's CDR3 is CASSTGQRVDGYTF. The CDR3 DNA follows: TGTGCCAGCAGCACAGGGCAGAGGGTGGATGGCTACACCTTC.

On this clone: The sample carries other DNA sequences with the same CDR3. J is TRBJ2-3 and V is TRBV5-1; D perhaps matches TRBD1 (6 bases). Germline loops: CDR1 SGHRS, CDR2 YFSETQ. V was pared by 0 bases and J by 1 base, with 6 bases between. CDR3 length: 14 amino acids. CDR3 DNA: TGCGCCAGCAGCTTGGCAGGGGGCACAGATACGCAGTATTTT. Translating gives CASSLAGGTDTQYF.